This T cell receptor (beta chain) is drawn from a study of blood T cell repertoires in COVID-19. This CDR3 spans 16 amino acids. Germline-derived CDR1 and CDR2 are SGHRS and YFSETQ. With V trimmed by 0 bases and J by 7 bases, 7 bases remained unmatched. Sequencing was performed with immunoSEQ multiplex PCR; in TCRdb, only in-frame clones are kept and a portion is missing. The table shows 150,000 to 180,000 clones, with about 85% occurring only once. Sequencing was performed on peripheral blood. The chain has TRBV5-1 and TRBJ1-4; 9 nucleotides match TRBD1. This receptor was taken from a woman aged 60 to 75 with COVID-19, enrolled during active disease. The CDR3 reads CASSLVGTGFIEKLFF. CDR3 in DNA: TGCGCCAGCAGCTTGGTGGGGACAGGGTTTATTGAAAAACTGTTTTTT.